Included here is one TCR beta chain sequence, with context. Its matching antigen is unknown. Treatment denoted: some 20 received Ad26.COV2.S at low or high dose, single or two shots; 5 received placebo; per-sample allocation not given. Vaccine and placebo recipients were sampled on day 63 after the first injection. In Boston, an adult donor aged 18-55 years took part. Sequencing was performed with immunoSEQ multiplex PCR; in TCRdb, only in-frame clones are kept and a portion is missing. Of around 300,000 clones listed, 90% are singletons. Trimming took off 0 bases at V and 10 bases at J, with 16 bases between the two ends. The germline gives CDR1 SGHAT, CDR2 FQNNGV. This CDR3 is 16 amino acids long. This entry comes from a study of Ad26.COV2.S vaccination and SARS-CoV-2 variants. Study-level findings and limits: Greater spike-specific TCR breadth was seen in vaccine recipients than in placebo recipients.

This TCR was recovered from a person between 18 and 65 years old who received the Ad26.COV2.S COVID-19 vaccine or a placebo. The specimen comprised peripheral blood, sampled in a trial of Ad26.COV2.S vaccine versus placebo. V usage is TRBV11-2 and J usage is TRBJ1-6, with D tentatively TRBD1 (6 bases). CDR3 region: CASSLDPGGLLSPLHF. The CDR3 DNA reads TGTGCCAGCAGCTTAGATCCCGGGGGGCTCCTCTCACCCCTCCACTTT.